This TCR beta chain is drawn from a study of OX40 agonist ivuxolimab in advanced cancers. Study-level information: Patient treatment consisted of intravenous ivuxolimab administration every 2 weeks at 0.01 to 10 mg/kg. Averaging roughly 60 years in age, with a range of roughly 23 to 80, the cohort was 65% to 90% male.

The count of this clone is one. Its antigen is not identified. The CDR3 sequence is 13 residues long. Germline CDR1 and CDR2: SGHRS and YFSETQ. V trimming: 2 bases; J trimming: 4 bases; junction bases outside the gene matches: 1. Study results and limitations: Nonresponders included some who also had low normalized T-cell clonal expansion. At 0.1 to 3.0 mg/kg, CD4+ and CD8+ blood T cells expanded clonally by week 6.

Repertoires were generated with immunoSEQ multiplex PCR, while TCRdb's copy carries only in-frame clones and drops some. This table holds 90,000 to 120,000 clones, approximately 89% found once. This sequence originates from an adult with an advanced solid tumor such as melanoma, head and neck, liver or kidney cancer. The chain uses TRBV5-1 and TRBJ2-5; 8 bases match TRBD1. This material consisted of CD4+ or CD8+ T cells sorted from blood, taken in a trial of the OX40 agonist ivuxolimab. The CDR3 loop is CASSFGQGETQYF. The DNA of the CDR3 is TGCGCCAGCAGCTTCGGACAGGGAGAGACCCAGTACTTC. The whole variable domain, remainder taken from reference TRBV5-1 and TRBJ2-5, is KAGVTQTPRYLIKTRGQQVTLSCSPISGHRSVSWYQQTPGQGLQFLFEYFSETQRNKGNFPGRFSGRQFSNSRSEMNVSTLELGDSALYLCASSFGQGETQYFGPGTRLLVL.